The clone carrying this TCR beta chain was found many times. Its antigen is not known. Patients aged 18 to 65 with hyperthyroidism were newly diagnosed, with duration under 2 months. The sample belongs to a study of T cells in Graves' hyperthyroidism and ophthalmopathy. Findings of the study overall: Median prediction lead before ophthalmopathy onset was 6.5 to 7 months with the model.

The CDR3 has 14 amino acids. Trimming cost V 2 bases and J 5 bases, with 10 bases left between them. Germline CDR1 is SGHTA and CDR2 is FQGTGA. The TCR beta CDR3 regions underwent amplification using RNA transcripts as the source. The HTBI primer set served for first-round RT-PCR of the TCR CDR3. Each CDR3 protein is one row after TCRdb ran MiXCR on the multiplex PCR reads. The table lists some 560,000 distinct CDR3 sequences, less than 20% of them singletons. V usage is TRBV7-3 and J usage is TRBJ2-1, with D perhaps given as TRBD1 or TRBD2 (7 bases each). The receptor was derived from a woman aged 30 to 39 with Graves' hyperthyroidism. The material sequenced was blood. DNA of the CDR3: TGTGCCAGCAGCTTATCAGGGGGGGACAATGAGCAGTTCTTC. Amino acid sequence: CASSLSGGDNEQFF.